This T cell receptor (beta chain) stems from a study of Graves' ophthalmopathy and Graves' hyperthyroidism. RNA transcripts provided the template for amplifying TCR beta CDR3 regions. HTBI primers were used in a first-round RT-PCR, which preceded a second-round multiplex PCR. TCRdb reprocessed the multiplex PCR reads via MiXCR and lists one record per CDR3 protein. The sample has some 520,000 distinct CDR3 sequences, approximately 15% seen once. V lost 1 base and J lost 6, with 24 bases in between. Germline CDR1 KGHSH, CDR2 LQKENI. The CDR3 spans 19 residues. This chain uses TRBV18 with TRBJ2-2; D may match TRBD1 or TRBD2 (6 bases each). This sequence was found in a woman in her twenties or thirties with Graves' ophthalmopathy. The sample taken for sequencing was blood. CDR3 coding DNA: TGTGCCAGCTCACCACTCGGACAGTATAGCGGCTTGAGAGCCGGGGAGCTGTTTTTT. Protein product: CASSPLGQYSGLRAGELFF.